A selection of T cell receptor beta chains follows, all from one sample in a study of T cell repertoires in aging, cancer and after chemotherapy. Each CDR3 protein is one row after TCRdb ran MiXCR on the multiplex PCR reads. The data contain around 11,000 distinct CDR3 sequences, roughly 40% of them seen just once; the ten biggest clones take up under 2%. The sample comprised blood. These receptors all stem from a human donor in good health. The CDR3 runs from the conserved cysteine through the conserved F or W.

J gene | V gene | CDR3 protein
TRBJ1-3 | TRBV10-3 | CAISELTWAQGNTIYF
TRBJ1-2 | TRBV10-2 | CASNSGPPDGYTF
TRBJ1-6 | TRBV7-3 | CASSERQGTGSPLHF
TRBJ1-6 | TRBV6-6 | CASSPTERNYNSPLHF
TRBJ2-7 | TRBV7-9 | CASRGQIPSYEQYF
TRBJ2-5 | TRBV6-5 | CASSDAWGERETQYF
TRBJ2-3 | TRBV7-2 | CASSWDWEDTQYF
TRBJ1-2 | TRBV7-9 | CASTTAQGWDGYTF
TRBJ2-7 | TRBV2 | CASSQDNYEQYF
TRBJ1-4 | TRBV19 | CASSLQGPNEKLFF
TRBJ2-2 | TRBV12-3/TRBV12-4 | CASSTSGGGNTGELFF
TRBJ2-3 | TRBV2 | CASKGPYTDTQYF
TRBJ2-3 | TRBV6-1 | CASRGGDISTDTQYF
TRBJ2-2 | TRBV19 | CASTSRQGATGELFF
TRBJ2-7 | TRBV12-3/TRBV12-4 | CASSNDRAPYEQYF
TRBJ2-7 | TRBV19 | CASSIYGASSYEQYF
TRBJ1-3 | TRBV20-1 | CSASDRDTSGNSIYF
TRBJ1-2 | TRBV6-1 | CASRDRGRSGYTF